This TCR beta chain was observed in a study of identifying expanded T cells in peripheral blood. Findings and caveats of the study: Variance in clone template counts between roughly two-week samples significantly increased with total template count across all healthy donors. About 1.3 clones differed between technical replicates, versus about 15 and 19 over time.

Healthy donors had no documented immune events, such as infections, while sampled. Germline loops: CDR1 MNHEY, CDR2 SVGAGI. CDR3 length equals 14 residues. V was clipped by 4 bases and J by 1 base, with 10 bases between them. The method was immunoSEQ multiplex PCR; TCRdb's version includes in-frame clones alone and lacks a portion of them. The sample gives 75,000 to 95,000 clones, more than 75% of which show up once; approximately 4.5% is in the top ten. This clone appeared a few times. Its specificity is unknown. This chain links TRBV6-5 with TRBJ1-1; D is uncertain. The receptor comes from a person aged 18 to 75 in good health. The source material was blood. CDR3 in amino acids: CASSFDGENTEAFF. The CDR3 DNA sequence: TGTGCCAGCAGTTTTGACGGGGAGAACACTGAAGCTTTCTTT.